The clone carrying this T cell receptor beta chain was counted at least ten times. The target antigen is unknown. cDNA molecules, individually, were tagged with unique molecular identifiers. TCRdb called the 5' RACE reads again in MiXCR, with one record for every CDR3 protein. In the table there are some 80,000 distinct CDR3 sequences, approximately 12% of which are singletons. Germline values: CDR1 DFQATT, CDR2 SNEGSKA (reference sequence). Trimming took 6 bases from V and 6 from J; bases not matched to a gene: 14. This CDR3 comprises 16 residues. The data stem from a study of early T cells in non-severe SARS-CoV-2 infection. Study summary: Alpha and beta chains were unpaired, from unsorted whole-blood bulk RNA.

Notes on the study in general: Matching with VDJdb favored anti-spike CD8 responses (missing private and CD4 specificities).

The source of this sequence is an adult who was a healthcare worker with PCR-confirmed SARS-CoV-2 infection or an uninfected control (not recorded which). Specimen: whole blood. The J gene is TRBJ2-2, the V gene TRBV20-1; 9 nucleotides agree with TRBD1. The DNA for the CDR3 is TGCAGTGCATGGGTCTTAGGGACAGGGATCCCCGGGGAGCTGTTTTTT. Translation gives CSAWVLGTGIPGELFF.